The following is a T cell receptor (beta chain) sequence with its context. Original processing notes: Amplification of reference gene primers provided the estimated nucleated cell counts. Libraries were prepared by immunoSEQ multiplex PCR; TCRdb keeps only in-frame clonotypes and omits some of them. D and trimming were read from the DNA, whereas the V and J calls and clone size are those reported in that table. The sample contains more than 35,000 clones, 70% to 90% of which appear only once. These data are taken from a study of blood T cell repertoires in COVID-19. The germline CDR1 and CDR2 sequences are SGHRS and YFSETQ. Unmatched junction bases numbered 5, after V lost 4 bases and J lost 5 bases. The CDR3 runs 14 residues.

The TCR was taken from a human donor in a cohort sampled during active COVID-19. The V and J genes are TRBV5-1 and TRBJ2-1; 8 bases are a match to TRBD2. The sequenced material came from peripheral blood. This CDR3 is CASSLGTRDNEQFF. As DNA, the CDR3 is TGCGCCAGCAGCCTAGGGACTAGAGACAATGAGCAGTTCTTC.